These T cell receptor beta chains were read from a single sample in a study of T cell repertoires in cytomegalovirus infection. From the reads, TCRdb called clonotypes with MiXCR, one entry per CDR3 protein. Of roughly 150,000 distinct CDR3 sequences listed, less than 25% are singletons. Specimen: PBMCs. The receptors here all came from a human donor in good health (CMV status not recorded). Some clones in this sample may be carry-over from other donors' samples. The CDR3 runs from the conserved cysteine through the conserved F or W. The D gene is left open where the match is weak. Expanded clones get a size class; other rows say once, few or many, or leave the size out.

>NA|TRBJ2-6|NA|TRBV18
TGTGCCAGCGCACCCCAGGGTAACTCTGGGGCCAACGTCCTGACTTTC
CASAPQGNSGANVLTF
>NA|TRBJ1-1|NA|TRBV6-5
TGTGCCAGCAGTTACGGTCAGGGTACTGAAGCTTTCTTT
CASSYGQGTEAFF
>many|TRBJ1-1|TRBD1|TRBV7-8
TGTGCCAGCAGCTTATATGAGGGGGCAGGCACTGAAGCTTTCTTT
CASSLYEGAGTEAFF
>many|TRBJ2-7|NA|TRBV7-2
TGTGCCAGCAGCTTAGACAGGATCTACGAGCAGTACTTC
CASSLDRIYEQYF
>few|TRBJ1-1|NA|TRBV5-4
TGTGCCAGCAGCTTGGTAGGACAGAGGAACACTGAAGCTTTCTTT
CASSLVGQRNTEAFF
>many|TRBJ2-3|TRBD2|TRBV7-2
TGTGCCAGCCATTGGGGGGGACTAGCGGGGGTCACAGATACGCAGTATTTT
CASHWGGLAGVTDTQYF
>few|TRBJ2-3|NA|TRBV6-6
TGTGCCAGCAGTAAGAGGATAGATACGCAGTATTTT
CASSKRIDTQYF
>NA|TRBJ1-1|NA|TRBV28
TGTGCCAGCAGTTTTTCGCTGGGGAGAAACACTGAAGCTTTCTTT
CASSFSLGRNTEAFF
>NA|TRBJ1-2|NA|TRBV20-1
TGCAGTGCTAGCCACAGGGAGTTTGGCTACACCTTC
CSASHREFGYTF
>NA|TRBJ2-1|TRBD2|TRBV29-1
TGCAGCGTTCAGGCACTAGCGGCAGTCGATGAGCAGTTCTTC
CSVQALAAVDEQFF
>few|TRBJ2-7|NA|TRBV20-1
TGCAGTGCTAGAGCCCCTAGCCCCCGAGAGCCCTGGAGCTCCTACGAGCAGTACTTC
CSARAPSPREPWSSYEQYF
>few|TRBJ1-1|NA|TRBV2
TGTGCCAGCAGTAATACGGGGCCGAACACTGAAGCTTTCTTT
CASSNTGPNTEAFF
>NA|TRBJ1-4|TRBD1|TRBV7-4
TGTACCAGCAGCGTCCAAACCAGGGGGACTAATGAAAAACTGTTTTTT
CTSSVQTRGTNEKLFF
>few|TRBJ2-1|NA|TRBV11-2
TGTGCCAGCAGCCCAATAGCGTACACGGGCGGGTATGAGCAGTTCTTC
CASSPIAYTGGYEQFF
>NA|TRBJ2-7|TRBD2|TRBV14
TGTGCCAGCAGCCAGTATCCTAGCGGGACCTACGAGCAGTACTTC
CASSQYPSGTYEQYF
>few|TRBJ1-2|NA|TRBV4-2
TGTGCCAGCAGCCAGGAGTACGAGATTAACTATGGCTACACCTTC
CASSQEYEINYGYTF
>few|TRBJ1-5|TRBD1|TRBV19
TGTGCCAGTAGTATTATCAGGGGGATCGGGGATCAGCCCCAGCATTTT
CASSIIRGIGDQPQHF
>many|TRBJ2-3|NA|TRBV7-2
TGTGCCAGCAGCAAAACACGGGCCATTAATACGCAGTATTTT
CASSKTRAINTQYF
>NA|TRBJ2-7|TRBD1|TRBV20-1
TGCAGTGTTCGACAGAGGGGGCGCTACGAGCAGTACTTC
CSVRQRGRYEQYF
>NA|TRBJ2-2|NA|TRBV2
TGTGCCAGCAGGCCCGCGAACACCGGGGAGCTGTTTTTT
CASRPANTGELFF
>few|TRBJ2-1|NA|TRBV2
TGTGCCAGCAACCGGGGGGCCTCCTACAATGAGCAGTTCTTC
CASNRGASYNEQFF
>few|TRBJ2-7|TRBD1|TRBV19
TGTGCCAGTAGACCGACAGGGGTGATCCACGAGCAGTACTTC
CASRPTGVIHEQYF
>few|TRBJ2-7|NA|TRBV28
TGTGCCAGCAGTTCGCAGAACAGGCGCGAGCAGTACTTC
CASSSQNRREQYF
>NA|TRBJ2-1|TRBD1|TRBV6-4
TGTGCCAGCAGTCGGGACAGGGTCTCCTACAATGAGCAGTTCTTC
CASSRDRVSYNEQFF
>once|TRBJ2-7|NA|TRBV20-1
TGCAGCGGGACCCTACCTAACTACGAGCAGTACTTC
CSGTLPNYEQYF
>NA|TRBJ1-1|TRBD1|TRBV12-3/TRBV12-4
TGTGCCAGCAGACCAGGGACAGGGGAAGCTTTCTTT
CASRPGTGEAFF
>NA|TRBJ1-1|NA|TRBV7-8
TGTGCCAGCAGCTTGCCCGTTCCGAACACTGAAGCTTTCTTT
CASSLPVPNTEAFF
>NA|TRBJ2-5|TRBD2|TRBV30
TGTGCCTGGAGTATCGGACTAGTTGAGACCCAGTACTTC
CAWSIGLVETQYF
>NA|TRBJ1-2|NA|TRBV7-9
TGTGCCAGCAGCCCATTGGCGGTCGGCTACACCTTC
CASSPLAVGYTF
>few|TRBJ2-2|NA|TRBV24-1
TGTGCCACGGGAAGGGGGAACACCGGGGAGCTGTTTTTT
CATGRGNTGELFF
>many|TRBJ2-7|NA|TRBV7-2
TGTGCCAGCAGCTTAGCGCGTGGGAACGAGCAGTACTTC
CASSLARGNEQYF
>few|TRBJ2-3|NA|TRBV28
TGTGCCAGCAGTTTACAGGGAACTTCACTTAGCACAGATACGCAGTATTTT
CASSLQGTSLSTDTQYF
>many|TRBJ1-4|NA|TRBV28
TGTGCCAGCACCCGCGGGGGAGGAGTTAATGAAAAACTGTTTTTT
CASTRGGGVNEKLFF
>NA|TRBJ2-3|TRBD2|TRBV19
TGTGCCAGTAGTTTACGACTAGCGGGGAGCACAGATACGCAGTATTTT
CASSLRLAGSTDTQYF
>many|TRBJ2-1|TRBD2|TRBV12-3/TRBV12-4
TGTGCCAGCAGACCCACTAGCGGGGGCTACAATGAGCAGTTCTTC
CASRPTSGGYNEQFF
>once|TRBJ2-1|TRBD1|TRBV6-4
TGTGCCAGCAGTGACGGGCCAGGGGGCCTCGATCGGAATGAGCAGTTCTTC
CASSDGPGGLDRNEQFF
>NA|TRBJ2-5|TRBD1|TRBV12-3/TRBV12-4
TGTGCCAGCAGTTTCAGGGGGCGTATCCAAGAGACCCAGTACTTC
CASSFRGRIQETQYF